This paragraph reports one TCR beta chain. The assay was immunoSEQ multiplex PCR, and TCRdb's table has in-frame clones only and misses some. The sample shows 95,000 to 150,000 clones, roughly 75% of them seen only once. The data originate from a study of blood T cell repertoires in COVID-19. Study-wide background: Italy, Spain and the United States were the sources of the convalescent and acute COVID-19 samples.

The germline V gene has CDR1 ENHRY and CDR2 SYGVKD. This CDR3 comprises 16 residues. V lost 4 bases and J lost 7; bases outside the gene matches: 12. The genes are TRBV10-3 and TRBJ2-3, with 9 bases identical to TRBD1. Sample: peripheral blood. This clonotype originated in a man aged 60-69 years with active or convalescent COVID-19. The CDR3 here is CAISGRDRAEVNTQYF. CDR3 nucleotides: TGTGCCATCAGTGGTCGGGACAGGGCGGAGGTAAATACGCAGTATTTT.